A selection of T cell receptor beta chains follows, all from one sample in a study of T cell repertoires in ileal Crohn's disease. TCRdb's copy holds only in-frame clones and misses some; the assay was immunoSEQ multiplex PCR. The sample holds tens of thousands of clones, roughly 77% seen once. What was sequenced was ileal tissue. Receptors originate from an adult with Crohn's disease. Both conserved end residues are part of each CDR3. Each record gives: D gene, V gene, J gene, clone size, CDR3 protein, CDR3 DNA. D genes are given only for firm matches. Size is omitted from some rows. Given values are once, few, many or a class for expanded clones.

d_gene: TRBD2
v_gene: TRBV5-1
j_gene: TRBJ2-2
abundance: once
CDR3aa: CASSLEWASGAKDAGELFF
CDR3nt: TGCGCCAGCAGCTTGGAATGGGCTAGCGGGGCAAAAGATGCCGGGGAGCTGTTTTTT

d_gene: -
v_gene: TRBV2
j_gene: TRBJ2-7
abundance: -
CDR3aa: CASSPWGTEQYF
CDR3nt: TGTGCCAGCAGCCCCTGGGGCACCGAGCAGTACTTC

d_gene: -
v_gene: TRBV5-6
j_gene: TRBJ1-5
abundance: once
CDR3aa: CASSLGQYSNQPQHF
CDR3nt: TGTGCCAGCAGCTTGGGACAGTATAGCAATCAGCCCCAGCATTTT

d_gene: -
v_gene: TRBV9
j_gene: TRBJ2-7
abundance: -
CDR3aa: CASSEGPGSYEQYF
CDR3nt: TGTGCCAGCAGCGAGGGGCCCGGCAGTTACGAGCAGTACTTC

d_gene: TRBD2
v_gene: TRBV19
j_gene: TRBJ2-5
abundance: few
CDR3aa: CASSIMATSGGSVQETQYF
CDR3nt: TGTGCCAGTAGTATAATGGCGACTAGCGGGGGGAGTGTCCAAGAGACCCAGTACTTC

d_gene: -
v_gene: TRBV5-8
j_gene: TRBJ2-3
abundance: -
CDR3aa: CASSLVSGGNAQYF
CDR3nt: TGTGCCAGCAGCTTGGTTTCGGGGGGCAACGCGCAGTATTTT

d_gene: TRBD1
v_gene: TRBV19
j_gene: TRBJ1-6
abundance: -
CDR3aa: CASSKRDRGESPLHF
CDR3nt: TGTGCCAGTAGTAAGCGGGACAGGGGTGAATCACCCCTCCACTTT

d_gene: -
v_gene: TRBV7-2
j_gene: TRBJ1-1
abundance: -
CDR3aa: CASSFSGLTEAFF
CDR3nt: TGTGCCAGCAGCTTTTCAGGGCTCACTGAAGCTTTCTTT

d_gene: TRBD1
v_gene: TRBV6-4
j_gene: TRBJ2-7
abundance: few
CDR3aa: CASSDRGQDCYEQYF
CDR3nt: TGTGCCAGCAGTGACCGGGGACAGGACTGTTACGAGCAGTACTTC

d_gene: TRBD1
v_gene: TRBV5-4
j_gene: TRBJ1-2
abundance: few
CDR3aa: CASSLEGDRASYGYTF
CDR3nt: TGTGCCAGCAGCTTGGAGGGGGACAGGGCCTCATATGGCTACACCTTC

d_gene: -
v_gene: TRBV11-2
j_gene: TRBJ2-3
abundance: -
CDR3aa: CASSYRETSQDTQYF
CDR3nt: TGTGCCAGCAGCTACCGGGAGACTAGTCAGGATACGCAGTATTTT

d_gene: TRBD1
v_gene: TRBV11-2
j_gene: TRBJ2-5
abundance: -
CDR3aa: CASSMGQKQETQYF
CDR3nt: TGTGCCAGCAGCATGGGACAGAAACAAGAGACCCAGTACTTC

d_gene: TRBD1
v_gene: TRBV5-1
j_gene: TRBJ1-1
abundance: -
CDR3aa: CASSDRAPNTEAFF
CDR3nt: TGCGCCAGCAGCGACAGGGCTCCAAACACTGAAGCTTTCTTT

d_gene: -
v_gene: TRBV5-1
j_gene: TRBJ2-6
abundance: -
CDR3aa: CASSLWHRSSAGANVLTF
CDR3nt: TGCGCCAGCAGCTTGTGGCACAGATCTTCGGCTGGGGCCAACGTCCTGACTTTC

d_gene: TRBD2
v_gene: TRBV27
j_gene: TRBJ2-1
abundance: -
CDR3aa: CASSTLAGEYNEQFF
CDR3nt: TGTGCCAGCAGTACACTAGCGGGGGAGTACAATGAGCAGTTCTTC

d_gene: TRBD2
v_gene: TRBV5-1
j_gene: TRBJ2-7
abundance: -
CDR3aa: CASSSAGGYEQYF
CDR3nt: TGCGCCAGCAGCTCCGCCGGGGGGTACGAGCAGTACTTC

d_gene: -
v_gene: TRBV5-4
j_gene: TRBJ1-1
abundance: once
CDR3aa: CASSRDPNTEAFF
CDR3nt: TGTGCCAGCAGCCGGGATCCTAACACTGAAGCTTTCTTT

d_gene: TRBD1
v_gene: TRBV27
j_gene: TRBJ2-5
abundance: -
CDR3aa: CASSVQGARETQYF
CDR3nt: TGTGCCAGCAGTGTACAGGGGGCCCGGGAGACCCAGTACTTC

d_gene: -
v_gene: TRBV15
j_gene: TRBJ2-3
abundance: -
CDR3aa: CATSRDRGGSTDTQYF
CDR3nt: TGTGCCACCAGCAGAGATAGGGGGGGATCAACAGATACGCAGTATTTT

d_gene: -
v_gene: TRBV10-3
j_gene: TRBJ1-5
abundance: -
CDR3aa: CAIARTGDGNQPQHF
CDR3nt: TGTGCCATCGCGAGAACGGGGGACGGGAATCAGCCCCAGCATTTT

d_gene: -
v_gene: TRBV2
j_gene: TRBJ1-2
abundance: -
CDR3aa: CASSDGGIYGYTF
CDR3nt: TGTGCCAGCAGTGACGGGGGGATCTATGGCTACACCTTC

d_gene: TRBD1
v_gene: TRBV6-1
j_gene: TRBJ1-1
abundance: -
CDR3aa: CASSRTGSTEAFF
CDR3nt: TGTGCCAGCAGTAGGACAGGGAGCACTGAAGCTTTCTTT

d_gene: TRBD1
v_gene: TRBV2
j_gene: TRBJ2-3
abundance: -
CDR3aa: CASSGQGAWDTQYF
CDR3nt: TGTGCCAGCAGCGGACAGGGGGCTTGGGATACGCAGTATTTT

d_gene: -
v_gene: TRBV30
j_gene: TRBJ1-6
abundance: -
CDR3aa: CAWSVNYRTDSPLHF
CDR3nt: TGTGCCTGGAGTGTAAATTATCGGACAGATTCACCCCTCCACTTT

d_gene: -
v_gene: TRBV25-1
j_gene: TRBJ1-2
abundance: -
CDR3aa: CASSETRRVGGYTF
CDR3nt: TGTGCCAGCAGTGAAACCCGCAGGGTGGGGGGCTACACCTTC

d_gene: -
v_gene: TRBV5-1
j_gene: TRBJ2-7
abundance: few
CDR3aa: CASSSGGGQTFSEQYF
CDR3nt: TGCGCCAGCAGCTCGGGAGGGGGCCAGACATTCTCCGAGCAGTACTTC

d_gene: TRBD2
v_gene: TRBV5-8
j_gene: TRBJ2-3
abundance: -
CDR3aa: CASSLSTSGVTDTQYF
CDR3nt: TGTGCCAGCAGTCTATCGACTAGCGGGGTAACAGATACGCAGTATTTT

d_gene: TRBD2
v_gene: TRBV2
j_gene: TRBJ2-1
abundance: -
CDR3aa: CASSGGLAGGLAYNEQFF
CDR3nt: TGTGCCAGCAGTGGGGGACTAGCGGGGGGCCTAGCTTACAATGAGCAGTTCTTC

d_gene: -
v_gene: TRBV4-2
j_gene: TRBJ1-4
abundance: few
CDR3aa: CASSHPAGQQNEKLFF
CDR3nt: TGTGCCAGCAGCCACCCCGCAGGGCAACAGAATGAAAAACTGTTTTTT

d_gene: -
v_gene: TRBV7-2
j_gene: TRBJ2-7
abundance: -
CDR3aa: CASSFQRLYEQYF
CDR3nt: TGTGCCAGCAGCTTTCAACGACTATACGAGCAGTACTTC

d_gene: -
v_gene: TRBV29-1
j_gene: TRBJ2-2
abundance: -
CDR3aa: CSVTGVAGELFF
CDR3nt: TGCAGCGTTACGGGGGTGGCCGGGGAGCTGTTTTTT

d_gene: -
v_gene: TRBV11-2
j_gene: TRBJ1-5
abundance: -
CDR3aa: CASSLAVGGHQPQHF
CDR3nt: TGTGCCAGCAGCTTAGCCGTTGGCGGTCATCAGCCCCAGCATTTT

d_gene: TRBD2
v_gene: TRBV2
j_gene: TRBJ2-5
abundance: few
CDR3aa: CASSGDYFEETQYF
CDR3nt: TGTGCCAGCAGTGGGGACTATTTTGAAGAGACCCAGTACTTC

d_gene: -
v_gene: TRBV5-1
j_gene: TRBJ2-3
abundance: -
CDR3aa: CASSLVSSTDTQYF
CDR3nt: TGCGCCAGCAGCTTGGTGTCGAGCACAGATACGCAGTATTTT

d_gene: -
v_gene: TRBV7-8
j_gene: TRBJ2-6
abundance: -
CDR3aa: CASSLGHSGANVLTF
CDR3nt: TGTGCCAGCAGCTTAGGACACTCTGGGGCCAACGTCCTGACTTTC

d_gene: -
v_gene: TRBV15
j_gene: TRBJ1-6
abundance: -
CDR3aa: CATSRDRLSSYNSPLHF
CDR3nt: TGTGCCACCAGCAGAGATCGGTTAAGCTCCTATAATTCACCCCTCCACTTT

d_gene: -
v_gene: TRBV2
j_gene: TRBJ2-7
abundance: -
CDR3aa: CASSPGWGTSYEQYF
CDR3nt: TGTGCCAGCAGCCCGGGATGGGGAACTTCCTACGAGCAGTACTTC

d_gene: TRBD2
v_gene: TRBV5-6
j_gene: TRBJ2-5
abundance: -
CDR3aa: CASSELGGSLVLETQYF
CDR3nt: TGTGCCAGCAGCGAATTGGGAGGGTCCCTAGTGTTAGAGACCCAGTACTTC

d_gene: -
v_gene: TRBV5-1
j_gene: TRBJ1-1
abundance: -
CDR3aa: CASSLGGRTEAFF
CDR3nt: TGCGCCAGCAGCTTGGGGGGCAGGACTGAAGCTTTCTTT

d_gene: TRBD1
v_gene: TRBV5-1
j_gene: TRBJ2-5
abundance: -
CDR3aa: CASSLGQGLGETQYF
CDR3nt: TGCGCCAGCAGCTTGGGACAGGGGCTCGGAGAGACCCAGTACTTC